This T cell receptor beta chain was identified in a study of blood T cell repertoires in COVID-19 (dated by TCRdb to between 2020 and 2021). About the study as a whole: Samples covering the acute and convalescent phases of COVID-19 were provided by collaborators in the United States, Italy and Spain. A freely available public database, intended as a resource for researchers studying the immune response to SARS-CoV-2, is where the repertoires were released. Nearly every sample came with metadata listing a de-identified subject ID, COVID-19 status, age in years and sex. Samples were obtained from the ongoing ImmuneRACE study (first 160 participants) and from some 1,200 subjects provided by 6 global collaborators. Subjects who had been exposed to COVID-19, were actively infected with it, or had recovered from it provided the deeply sampled blood TCRbeta repertoires that made up the dataset. The material from the prospective study consisted of cDNA or gDNA derived from T cells, B-cell-depleted T cells, or PBMCs. Where HLA class I and class II types were available, the types were taken from metadata supplied by the sample provider, not from assay-based typing.

TCRbeta CDR3 regions were amplified from genomic DNA using the immunoSEQ Assay, a bias-controlled multiplex PCR. As for the authors' bioinformatics: The number of nucleated cells in each sample was estimated from the amplification of reference gene primers within the assay. To quantify the absolute abundance of each unique TCRbeta CDR3 rearrangement, sequence reads were collapsed and filtered. For each sample, productive Simpson clonality was calculated as the square root of Simpson's diversity index over productive rearrangements. Drawn from immuneACCESS, this table holds only the in-frame rearrangements with V and J called that TCRdb kept. Clones are partly lost; checked studies trace under half to an unresolved V gene and leave the rest unexplained. V, J and clone size are taken as reported in that table, and D and trimming were inferred from the DNA itself. This sample holds approximately 210,000 clones; 75% to 90% were observed only once. Of the sample, about 2% falls within the top ten clones.

A second Seattle source provided samples from volunteer blood donors who had recovered from COVID-19. Whole blood was collected in K2EDTA tubes by collaborating institutions according to the institutions' own protocols. For TCRbeta analysis, collaborators shipped samples as frozen whole blood, isolated PBMCs, or DNA extracted from either of those sample types. The investigation overall reported the following: Clinical and demographic metadata were provided uncurated, with the amount varying by source and participant.

This clone occurred a few times. Its antigen remains undetermined. One base away there is no much larger clone; base qualities are not given. Sequenced sample: peripheral blood. The source of this sequence is a man younger than 40 who had recovered from COVID-19.

The bases read TGTGCCAGCAGTAAGGGAGACAGGGGATGGGAGGATACGCAGTATTTT. Its translation is CASSKGDRGWEDTQYF. The sequence joins TRBV6-2 or TRBV6-3 to TRBJ2-3, and TRBD1 matches 8 of the central bases. Counted from cysteine to phenylalanine, this CDR3 has 16 amino acids. The read is trimmed to its CDR3 DNA, 48 bases read in frame from base 1. From a lookup of the germline V gene, CDR1 and CDR2 are MNHEY and SVGEGT. Unmatched junction bases come to 13, with V trimmed by 5 bases and J by 6 bases.